This T cell receptor (beta chain) is from a study of blood T cells in healthy people across ages. Donors ranged from about 6 to 95 years old and were healthy Caucasians in Russia. A second about 7 to 12 cycle PCR used barcoded and J-beta primers. MiXCR, applied by TCRdb to the 5' RACE reads, yields one record per CDR3 protein. The data show around 1.7 million distinct CDR3 sequences, 28% seen once. V trimming: 7 bases; J trimming: 4 bases; junction bases outside the gene matches: 13. CDR1 is SGHKS, CDR2 YYEKEE, per germline (reference sequence). The CDR3 length is 16 residues. This sequence joins TRBV5-5 and TRBJ2-1; TRBD2 agrees at 8 bases. The sequenced sample consisted of blood. The receptor comes from a woman younger than 45 in good health. As DNA, the CDR3 is TGTGCCAGCCCAGCCCCCCGAACTAGCGGATACAATGAGCAGTTCTTC. Its protein product is CASPAPRTSGYNEQFF.